These 2 T cell receptor beta chains originate from one sample sequenced in a study of cytotoxic CD8 clonotypes in ibrutinib-treated CLL. Libraries were prepared by immunoSEQ multiplex PCR; TCRdb keeps only in-frame clonotypes and omits some of them. The table shows around 130,000 clones, with approximately 80% occurring only once. Sequenced material: PBMCs, taken after 24 months of ibrutinib treatment. The receptors here all came from a human donor with chronic lymphocytic leukemia.

The V and J genes are TRBV5-3 and TRBJ1-1, with D maybe TRBD1 (6 bases). TRBV5-3 is annotated as an ORF whose role is uncertain. The CDR3 loop spans 14 amino acids. Trimming stripped 4 bases from V and 1 base from J, with 11 bases between. This chain's CDR3 is CARSQGHTNTEAFF. The CDR3 DNA reads as TGTGCCAGAAGCCAGGGACATACGAACACTGAAGCTTTCTTT.

This clone was seen once. The gene calls are TRBV4-1 and TRBJ1-2, with unresolved D. Looked up from germline, CDR1 is MGHRA and CDR2 is YSYEKL. Trimming took 0 bases from V and 3 from J, leaving 23 bases between them. The CDR3 consists of 19 residues. The CDR3 spells CASSQDLSRSEILYYGYTF. The CDR3 nucleotides read TGCGCCAGCAGCCAAGATTTATCCAGGAGCGAGATTCTTTACTATGGCTACACCTTC.